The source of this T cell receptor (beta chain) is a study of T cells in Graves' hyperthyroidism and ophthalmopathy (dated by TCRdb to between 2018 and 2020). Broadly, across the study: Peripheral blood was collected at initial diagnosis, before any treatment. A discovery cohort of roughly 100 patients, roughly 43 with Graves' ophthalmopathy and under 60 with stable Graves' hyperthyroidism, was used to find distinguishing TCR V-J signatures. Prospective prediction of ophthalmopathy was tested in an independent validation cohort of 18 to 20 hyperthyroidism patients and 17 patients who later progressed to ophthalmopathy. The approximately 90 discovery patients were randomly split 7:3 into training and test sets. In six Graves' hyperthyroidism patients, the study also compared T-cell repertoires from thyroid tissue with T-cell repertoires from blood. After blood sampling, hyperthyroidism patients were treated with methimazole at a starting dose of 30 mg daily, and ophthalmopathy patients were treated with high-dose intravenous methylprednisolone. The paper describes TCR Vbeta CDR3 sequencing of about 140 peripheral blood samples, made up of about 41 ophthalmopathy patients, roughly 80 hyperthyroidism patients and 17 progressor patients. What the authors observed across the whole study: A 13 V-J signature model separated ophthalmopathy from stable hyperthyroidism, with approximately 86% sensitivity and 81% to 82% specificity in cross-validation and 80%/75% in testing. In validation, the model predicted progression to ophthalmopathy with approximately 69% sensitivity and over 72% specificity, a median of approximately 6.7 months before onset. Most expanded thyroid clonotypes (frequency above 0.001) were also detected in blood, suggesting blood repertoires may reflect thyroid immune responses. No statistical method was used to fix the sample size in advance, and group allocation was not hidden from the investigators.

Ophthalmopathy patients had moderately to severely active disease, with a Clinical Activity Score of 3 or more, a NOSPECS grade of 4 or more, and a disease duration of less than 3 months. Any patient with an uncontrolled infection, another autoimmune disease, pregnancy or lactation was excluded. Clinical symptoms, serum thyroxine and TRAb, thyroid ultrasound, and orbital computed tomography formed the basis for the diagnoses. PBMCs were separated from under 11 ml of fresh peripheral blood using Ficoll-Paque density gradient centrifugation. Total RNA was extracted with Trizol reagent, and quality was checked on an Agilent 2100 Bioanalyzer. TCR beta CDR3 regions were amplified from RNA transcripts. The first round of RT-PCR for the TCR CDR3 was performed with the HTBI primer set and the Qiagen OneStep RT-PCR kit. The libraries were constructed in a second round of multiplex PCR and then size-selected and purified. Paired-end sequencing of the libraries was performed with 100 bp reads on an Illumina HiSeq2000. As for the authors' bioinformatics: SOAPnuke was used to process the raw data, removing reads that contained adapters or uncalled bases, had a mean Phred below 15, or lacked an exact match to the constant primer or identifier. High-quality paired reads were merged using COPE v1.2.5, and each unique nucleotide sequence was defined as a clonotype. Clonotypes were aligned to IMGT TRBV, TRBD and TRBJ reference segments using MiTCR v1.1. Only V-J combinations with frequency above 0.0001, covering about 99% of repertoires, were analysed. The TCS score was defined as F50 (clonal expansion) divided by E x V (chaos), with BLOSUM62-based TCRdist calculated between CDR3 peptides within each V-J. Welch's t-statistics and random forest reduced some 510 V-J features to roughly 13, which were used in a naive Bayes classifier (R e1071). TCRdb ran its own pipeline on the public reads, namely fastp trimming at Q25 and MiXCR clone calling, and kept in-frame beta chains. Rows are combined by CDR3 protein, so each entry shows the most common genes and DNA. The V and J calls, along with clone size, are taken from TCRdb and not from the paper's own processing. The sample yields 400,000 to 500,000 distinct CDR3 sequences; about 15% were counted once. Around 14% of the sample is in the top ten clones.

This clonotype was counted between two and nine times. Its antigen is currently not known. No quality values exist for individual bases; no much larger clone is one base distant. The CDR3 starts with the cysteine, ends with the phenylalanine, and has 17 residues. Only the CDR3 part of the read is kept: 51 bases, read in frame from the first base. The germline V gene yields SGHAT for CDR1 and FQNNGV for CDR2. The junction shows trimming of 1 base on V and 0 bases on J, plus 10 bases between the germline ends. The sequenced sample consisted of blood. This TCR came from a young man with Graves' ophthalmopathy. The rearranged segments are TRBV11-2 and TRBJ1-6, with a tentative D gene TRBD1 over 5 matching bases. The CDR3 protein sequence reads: CASSLGPQGSYNSPLHF. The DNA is TGTGCCAGCAGCTTAGGGCCCCAGGGCTCCTATAATTCACCCCTCCACTTT.